This TCR beta chain was captured by sequencing in a study of OX40 agonist ivuxolimab in advanced cancers. Whole-study results and caveats: Some patients who did not respond also had low normalized T-cell clonal expansion. Clones of CD4+ and CD8+ blood T cells grew by week 6 at doses of 0.1 to 3.0 mg/kg. Expanded clones belonging to CD8+ T cells outnumbered, on average, those of CD4+.

Per the germline V gene, CDR1 is SGHVS and CDR2 is FNYEAQ. Between the trimmed V and J ends, which lost 3 bases and 5 bases, there was a span of 8 bases. This CDR3 is built from 12 residues. Comments on this clone: Its antigen is currently unknown.

TCRdb's copy holds only in-frame clones and misses some; the assay was immunoSEQ multiplex PCR. The table includes 50,000 to 65,000 clones, under 95% detected once. The origin of this receptor is an adult with an advanced solid tumor such as melanoma, head and neck, liver or kidney cancer. The V call is TRBV7-6, the J call TRBJ2-7, with a possible D match to TRBD1 (5 bases). The input for sequencing was CD4+ or CD8+ T cells sorted from blood, taken in a trial of the OX40 agonist ivuxolimab. The CDR3 spells CASSFQGHEQYF. The CDR3 DNA reads as TGTGCCAGCAGCTTTCAGGGCCACGAGCAGTACTTC.